The following is a TCR beta chain sequence with its context. This sample is part of a study of PD-L1 blockade in urothelial cancer. Study details: From 0 to 3 prior chemotherapy regimens had been given to the patients. Blood was tested 3 weeks (second dose) and 6 weeks into treatment. Specimens of blood held a median count of about 150,000 T cells.

Time point reported: pretreatment peripheral blood. Anywhere from 1 to 8 samples came from each patient, spanning pretreatment and on-treatment. The assay was immunoSEQ multiplex PCR, and TCRdb's table has in-frame clones only and misses some. Among 95,000 or so clones listed, roughly 84% were seen once. The germline gives CDR1 MNHNY, CDR2 SVGAGI (reference sequence). The CDR3 is 15 residues long. Trimming shortened V by 1 base and J by 2 bases, and 8 bases separated the two germline ends. The starting material was PBMCs, obtained around atezolizumab (anti-PD-L1) treatment. The TCR was taken from a man aged 55 to 70 with urothelial cancer. This chain joins TRBV6-6 and TRBJ1-4, with D perhaps matching TRBD1 (5 bases). CDR3 sequence: CASSYLTATNEKLFF. The CDR3 DNA sequence: TGTGCCAGCAGTTACTTGACAGCCACTAATGAAAAACTGTTTTTT.